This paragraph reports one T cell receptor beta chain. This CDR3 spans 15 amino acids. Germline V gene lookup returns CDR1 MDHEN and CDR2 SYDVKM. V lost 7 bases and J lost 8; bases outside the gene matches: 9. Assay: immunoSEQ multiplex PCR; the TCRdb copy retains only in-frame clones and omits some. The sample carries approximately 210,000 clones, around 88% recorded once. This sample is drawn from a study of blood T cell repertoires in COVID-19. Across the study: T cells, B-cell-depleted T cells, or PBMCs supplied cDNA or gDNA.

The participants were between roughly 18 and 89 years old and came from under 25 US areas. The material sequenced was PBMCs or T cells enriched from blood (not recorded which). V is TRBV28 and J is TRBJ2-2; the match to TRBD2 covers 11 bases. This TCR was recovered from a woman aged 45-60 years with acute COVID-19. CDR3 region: CASNTSGSKRGELFF. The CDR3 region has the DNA TGTGCCAGCAATACTAGCGGGAGCAAAAGGGGGGAGCTGTTTTTT.